One and the same sample provided the 20 T cell receptor beta chains below, sequenced in a study of blood T cell repertoires in COVID-19. The table came from immunoSEQ multiplex PCR; TCRdb's copy has only in-frame clones and leaves some out. Found here are approximately 190,000 clones, around 80% of them singletons; the top ten hold less than 9.5%. The specimen was peripheral blood. These TCRs come from a woman aged 55-70 years with COVID-19, enrolled during active disease.

V is TRBV7-8 and J is TRBJ1-5; TRBD1 matches at 10 bases. The CDR3 is 15 residues long. Germline-derived CDR1 and CDR2 are SGHVS and FQNEAQ. J was trimmed by 9 bases and V by 5 bases; bases with no gene match: 10. CDR3 nucleotides: TGTGCCAGCAGCCCCCCCGGGACAGGGGTTCCGCCCCAGCATTTT. Encoded protein: CASSPPGTGVPPQHF.

The V and J genes are TRBV6-5 and TRBJ1-5, with 9 bases fitting TRBD1. CDR1 and CDR2 (germline): MNHEY, SVGAGI. There are 15 residues in the CDR3. Trimming at V came to 8 bases and at J to 6 bases, leaving 11 bases not matched to a gene. The CDR3 loop is CASGLGQGIVQPQHF. The CDR3 DNA is TGTGCCAGCGGCCTCGGACAGGGGATTGTTCAGCCCCAGCATTTT.

This clone has ten or more counts. CDR3 sequence reads: CASSETSGGLNEQYF. The DNA for the CDR3 is TGTGCCAGCAGCGAAACTAGCGGCGGTCTTAACGAGCAGTACTTC. The chain carries TRBV9 and TRBJ2-7, with 8 bases lining up with TRBD2. Unmatched junction bases numbered 10, after V lost 3 bases and J lost 5 bases. The CDR3 contains 15 residues. CDR1 is SGDLS, CDR2 YYNGEE, per germline.

The CDR3 region is CASSEGPGGRSLSSYNEQFF. In DNA, the CDR3 is TGTGCCAGCAGTGAAGGTCCGGGAGGGCGTTCCTTAAGCTCCTACAATGAGCAGTTCTTC. The chain is built from TRBV2 and TRBJ2-1; TRBD2 matches at 8 bases. Germline V lookup: CDR1 SNHLY, CDR2 FYNNEI. The CDR3 contains 20 residues. After removal of 1 base from V and 0 bases from J, the junction contained 14 bases not matched to a gene.

The chain links TRBV5-4 to TRBJ1-6; D might be TRBD1 (6 bases). Germline values: CDR1 SGHNT, CDR2 YYREEE (reference sequence). The V gene lost 4 bases and the J gene lost 8 bases, with 13 bases spanning the gap. The CDR3 contains 14 residues. CDR3 sequence: CASSRDRQHSPLHF. Here the CDR3 DNA reads TGTGCCAGCAGCCGCGACAGGCAGCATTCACCCCTCCACTTT.

This clone occurred once. The chain has TRBV5-1 and TRBJ2-7, with a tentative D call TRBD2 (5 bases). There are 21 residues in the CDR3. Germline-derived CDR1 and CDR2 are SGHRS and YFSETQ. Between the trimmed V and J ends, which lost 0 bases and 3 bases, there was a span of 31 bases. In nucleotides, the CDR3 is TGCGCCAGCAGCTTGGGCCAGAGGAGGCTAGCAGGTGCGAAAGAGGACTACGAGCAGTACTTC. Its translation: CASSLGQRRLAGAKEDYEQYF.

This chain joins TRBV2 and TRBJ1-2; perhaps TRBD1 as D (5 bases). Per the germline V gene, CDR1 is SNHLY and CDR2 is FYNNEI. The CDR3 is made up of 13 amino acids. V lost 9 bases, J lost 3 bases, and 14 bases lay in between. The CDR3 DNA reads TGTGCCAGGGGGGGGACGGCGGACTATGGCTACACCTTC. The encoded protein is CARGGTADYGYTF.

V and J are TRBV14 and TRBJ2-1; 8 nucleotides align to TRBD1. The CDR3 sequence is 15 residues long. Trimming at V came to 4 bases and at J to 7 bases, leaving 9 bases not matched to a gene. Germline V gene data show CDR1 as SGHDN and CDR2 as FVKESK. CDR3 bases: TGTGCCAGCAGCCCCGGACAGGGAGGTTGGAATGAGCAGTTCTTC. It encodes CASSPGQGGWNEQFF.

The chain links TRBV14 to TRBJ2-1, with D maybe TRBD1 (6 bases). Trimming took off 4 bases at V and 6 bases at J, with 13 bases between the two ends. This CDR3 comprises 14 residues. Germline CDR1 is SGHDN and CDR2 is FVKESK. DNA of the CDR3: TGTGCCAGCAGCCGGAACCAGGGGAGCAATGAGCAGTTCTTC. The encoded protein is CASSRNQGSNEQFF.

V usage is TRBV6-9 and J usage is TRBJ2-6; 9 bases match TRBD1. V lost 3 bases to trimming and J lost 5 bases; unmatched junction nucleotides: 11. This CDR3 is 18 amino acids long. The germline gives CDR1 MNHGY, CDR2 SVAAGI. The CDR3 nucleotides read TGTGCCAGCAGTTACGATAGGGACAGGGTATCTAGGGCCAACGTCCTGACTTTC. Translating it yields CASSYDRDRVSRANVLTF.

The chain carries TRBV11-2 and TRBJ2-7; D is uncertain. CDR1 and CDR2 (germline): SGHAT, FQNNGV. Trimming took off 5 bases at V and 6 bases at J, with 8 bases between the two ends. The CDR3 sequence is 11 residues long. Written as DNA, the CDR3 is TGTGCCAGCAGCAACAAGTTCGAGCAGTACTTC. This sequence encodes CASSNKFEQYF.

The rearrangement joins TRBV11-3 to TRBJ2-7; 9 bases fit TRBD2. This CDR3 is built from 16 residues. The germline V gene encodes CDR1 SGHNT and CDR2 YENEEA. The ends lost 1 base at V and 0 bases at J; junction bases unmatched: 4. The CDR3 nucleotides read TGTGCCAGCAGCTTAGCAGGTAGCGGGAGCTCCTACGAGCAGTACTTC. Translation: CASSLAGSGSSYEQYF.

This clone turned up a few times. The chain employs TRBV6-1 and TRBJ2-1; D unresolved. CDR3 length: 13 amino acids. CDR1 is MNHNS, CDR2 SASEGT, per germline. Trimming cost V 1 base and J 12 bases, with 13 bases left between them. CDR3 bases: TGTGCCAGCAGTGAAGGTGTACGGGTTTGGCAGTTCTTC. Translated: CASSEGVRVWQFF.

This clone was detected once. The J gene is TRBJ2-3, the V gene TRBV4-3; possibly TRBD2 for D (5 bases). Germline lookup yields CDR1 LGHNA and CDR2 YSLEER. The CDR3 runs 15 residues. The ends were cut back, 1 base at V and 2 bases at J, with 10 bases in the middle. As DNA, the CDR3 is TGCGCCAGCAGCCAAGGGGCGGGCTACACAGATACGCAGTATTTT. Its protein product is CASSQGAGYTDTQYF.

The chain employs TRBV9 and TRBJ2-1; TRBD1 aligns across 8 bases. V trimming: 0 bases; J trimming: 5 bases; junction bases outside the gene matches: 4. This CDR3 has 15 residues. Germline assignment: CDR1 SGDLS and CDR2 YYNGEE. The CDR3 region has the DNA TGTGCCAGCAGCGTAGCAGGACAGGGTCACAATGAGCAGTTCTTC. Translating it yields CASSVAGQGHNEQFF.

The rearrangement uses TRBV7-9 and TRBJ1-1; tentative D call: TRBD1 (6 bases). Per germline, CDR1 SEHNR and CDR2 FQNEAQ (reference sequence). Trimming cost V 1 base and J 5 bases, with 14 bases left between them. CDR3 size: 15 residues. The CDR3 loop is CASSLGAGALTEAFF. In DNA form, the CDR3 reads TGTGCCAGCAGCTTAGGCGCAGGGGCATTGACTGAAGCTTTCTTT.

V gene TRBV7-2 combines with J gene TRBJ2-2, with 8 bases aligning to TRBD2. From germline, CDR1 is SGHTA and CDR2 FQGNSA. The CDR3 spans 16 residues. V trimming: 4 bases; J trimming: 0 bases; junction bases outside the gene matches: 4. The CDR3 reads CASSWTSSSNTGELFF. The CDR3 DNA follows: TGTGCCAGCAGCTGGACTAGCAGCTCGAACACCGGGGAGCTGTTTTTT.

The chain uses TRBV6-5 and TRBJ1-1, with 10 bases that match TRBD1. The CDR3 spans 14 residues. Germline V CDR1 and CDR2: MNHEY, SVGAGI. J lost 11 bases, V lost 2 bases, and 8 bases had no gene match. CDR3 region: CASSYDRGRRHAFF. The CDR3 nucleotides read TGTGCCAGCAGTTACGACAGGGGGCGCAGGCATGCTTTCTTT.

V and J are TRBV12-3 or TRBV12-4 and TRBJ2-7, with 8 bases fitting TRBD1. J was trimmed by 7 bases and V by 4 bases; bases with no gene match: 3. This CDR3 comprises 12 residues. CDR3 nucleotides: TGTGCCAGCAGTTCCGACAGGGGTGAGCAGTACGTC. Its protein product is CASSSDRGEQYV.

The chain couples TRBV3-1 (or the pseudogene TRBV3-2) to TRBJ1-6; D gene ambiguous. The CDR3 extends over 13 amino acids. The ends were cut back, 4 bases at V and 5 bases at J, with 6 bases in the middle. Germline-derived CDR1 and CDR2 are LGHDT and YNNKEL (reference sequence). The CDR3 here is CASSLTDNSPLHF. The CDR3 DNA reads TGTGCCAGCAGCCTAACAGATAATTCACCCCTCCACTTT.